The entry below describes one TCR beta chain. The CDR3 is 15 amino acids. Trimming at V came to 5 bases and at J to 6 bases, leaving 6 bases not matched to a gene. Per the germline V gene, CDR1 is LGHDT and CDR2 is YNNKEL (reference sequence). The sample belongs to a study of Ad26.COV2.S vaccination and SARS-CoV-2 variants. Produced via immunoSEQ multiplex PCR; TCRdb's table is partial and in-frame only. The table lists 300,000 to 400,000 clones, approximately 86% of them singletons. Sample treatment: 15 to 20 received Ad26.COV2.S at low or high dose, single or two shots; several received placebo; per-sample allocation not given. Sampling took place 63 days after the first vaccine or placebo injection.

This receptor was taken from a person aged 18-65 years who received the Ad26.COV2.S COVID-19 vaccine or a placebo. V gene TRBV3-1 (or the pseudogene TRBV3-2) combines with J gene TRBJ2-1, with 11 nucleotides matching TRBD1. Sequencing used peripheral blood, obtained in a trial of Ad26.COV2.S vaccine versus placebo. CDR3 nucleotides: TGTGCCAGCAGCTTCCGGGACAGGGGGGGCAATGAGCAGTTCTTC. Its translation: CASSFRDRGGNEQFF.